Detailed here is one TCR beta chain. The target antigen is unknown. The sample belongs to a study of beta chain features in type 1 diabetes. General study findings and limits: Significant though moderate, a shortening of TCRB CDR3s appeared in all four CD4+ subsets of Type 1 diabetes patients.

With 1 base removed from V and 5 bases from J, the gap between germline ends came to 16 bases. The CDR3 has 16 residues. In germline, CDR1 is SGHAT, CDR2 FQNNGV. The whole isolated RNA underwent reverse transcription, so sequencing captured expressed TCRB transcripts. TCRdb's copy holds only in-frame clones and misses some; the assay was immunoSEQ multiplex PCR. This table has about 340,000 clones, around 9.3% appearing once. Material for sequencing was central memory CD4+ T cells from blood. The chain employs TRBV11-2 and TRBJ2-3; tentatively, D is TRBD2 (5 bases). The receptor was derived from a man younger than 40 with type 1 diabetes. The CDR3: CASSLGAGDYGDTQYF. CDR3 nucleotides: TGTGCCAGCAGCTTAGGGGCAGGCGACTATGGAGATACGCAGTATTTT.